Presented here are 3 T cell receptor beta chains from one specimen sequenced in a study of post-analysis software for immune sequencing data. Their antigens remain unidentified. cDNA libraries of TCR beta carried unique molecular identifiers. TCRdb itself ran the PCR reads through MiXCR, one entry per CDR3 protein. The sample holds about half a million distinct CDR3 sequences, roughly 34% seen once. Study results and limitations: Five or six TRBV segments were more frequent in patients than controls; TRBV5-6, TRBV5-1 and TRBV20-1 belonged to this group.

Input material: blood. The receptors were sampled from a girl aged 2-17 years with multiple sclerosis.

The chain combines TRBV6-1 with TRBJ2-2, with TRBD1 matching 7 bases. Germline values: CDR1 MNHNS, CDR2 SASEGT. The ends lost 8 bases at V and 2 bases at J; junction bases unmatched: 11. The CDR3 sequence is 16 residues long. CDR3 region: CASSKHYRGNTGELFF. DNA of the CDR3: TGTGCCAGCTCCAAGCATTACAGGGGAAACACCGGGGAGCTGTTTTTT.

This clonotype was seen more than once but under ten times. The V gene is TRBV28, the J gene TRBJ2-7, with D possibly being TRBD2 (5 bases). The CDR3 contains 12 residues. V was shortened by 6 bases and J by 3 bases, with 9 bases between the two germline ends. The germline CDR1 and CDR2 sequences are MDHEN and SYDVKM. This chain's CDR3 is CASSRTSYEQYF. DNA for the CDR3: TGTGCCAGCAGCCGTACTAGCTACGAGCAGTACTTC.

This clonotype was counted a few times. The V gene is TRBV5-1, the J gene TRBJ2-3; 8 nucleotides align to TRBD2. Trimming cost V 7 bases and J 5 bases; bases outside gene matches: 6. CDR1 and CDR2 (germline): SGHRS, YFSETQ. The CDR3 consists of 13 residues. CDR3 in DNA: TGCGCCAGCCGTAGCGGGGAAGGAGATACGCAGTATTTT. Amino acids: CASRSGEGDTQYF.